Listed here are 21 T cell receptor beta chains from one sample, sequenced in a study of Graves' ophthalmopathy and Graves' hyperthyroidism. CDR3 regions of TCR beta were amplified from RNA transcripts. Investigators did first-round RT-PCR with HTBI primers, then second-round multiplex PCR. TCRdb analysed the multiplex PCR reads with MiXCR anew, one entry per CDR3 protein. The sample lists 210,000 or so distinct CDR3 sequences, under 30% occurring once. Sequencing input: peripheral blood. Source of these receptors: a man over 45 with Graves' ophthalmopathy.

A single count supports this clonotype. The V call is TRBV6-5, the J call TRBJ1-1, with TRBD1 as a possible D gene (5 bases). The CDR3 sequence is 17 residues long. Germline V lookup: CDR1 MNHEY, CDR2 SVGAGI. V was shortened by 2 bases and J by 5 bases, with 21 bases between the two germline ends. The CDR3 bases are TGTGCCAGCAGTTACGGGAATCCAGGGCTGGTGGGTACTGAAGCTTTCTTT. Translating gives CASSYGNPGLVGTEAFF.

The V and J genes are TRBV28 and TRBJ2-7, with 7 bases aligning to TRBD1. The V gene's germline CDR1 is MDHEN and CDR2 SYDVKM. V was clipped by 8 bases and J by 4 bases; unmatched bases: 14. The CDR3 runs to 15 residues. Written as DNA, the CDR3 is TGTGCCAGCTATCCGGGACAGAAGGTACGTTACGAGCAGTACTTC. Amino acids: CASYPGQKVRYEQYF.

The V and J genes are TRBV7-2 and TRBJ2-5; D remains unclear. CDR3 length equals 14 residues. Germline V CDR1 and CDR2: SGHTA, FQGNSA. Trimming took off 4 bases at V and 2 bases at J, with 11 bases between the two ends. CDR3 residues: CASSSFNRQETQYF. CDR3 nucleotide sequence: TGTGCCAGCAGCTCTTTTAACCGTCAAGAGACCCAGTACTTC.

This clonotype was counted ten times or more. This sequence joins TRBV6-5 and TRBJ1-2, with a tentative D call TRBD1 (5 bases). CDR3 length: 15 residues. Trimming left V 6 bases short and J 8 bases short, with 22 bases between. The germline gives CDR1 MNHEY, CDR2 SVGAGI. The CDR3: CASSSRYGAFYGYTF. CDR3 DNA: TGTGCCAGCAGCTCCCGGTACGGGGCGTTCTACGGCTACACCTTC.

This clonotype was recorded many times. V is TRBV29-1 and J is TRBJ2-7; 9 bases line up with TRBD2. Germline V gene lookup returns CDR1 SQVTM and CDR2 ANQGSEA. The CDR3 is 13 residues long. J was trimmed by 5 bases and V by 6 bases; bases with no gene match: 8. The CDR3 spells CSVLIAGANEQYF. The CDR3 DNA reads as TGCAGCGTCCTAATAGCGGGAGCGAACGAGCAGTACTTC.

V usage is TRBV12-3 or TRBV12-4 and J usage is TRBJ2-7, with TRBD1 identical over 7 bases. The V segment lost 8 bases and the J segment 4 bases; nucleotides outside the gene matches: 8. The CDR3 is 13 amino acids. CDR3: CASAQGTSYEQYF. The CDR3 coding sequence is TGTGCCAGCGCACAGGGGACCTCATACGAGCAGTACTTC.

The genes are TRBV6-1 and TRBJ1-1; 7 bases agree with TRBD1. CDR3 length: 16 amino acids. Germline values: CDR1 MNHNS, CDR2 SASEGT. Losses at the gene ends were 7 bases for V and 3 bases for J; bases not matched to a gene: 14. CDR3 in DNA: TGTGCCAGCAATCTAGCCACAGGGGCGGGGGACACTGAAGCTTTCTTT. As protein: CASNLATGAGDTEAFF.

In this sample, this clonotype turned up many times. The V gene is TRBV12-5, the J gene TRBJ2-1, with D maybe TRBD2 (6 bases). V lost 4 bases to trimming and J lost 8 bases, with 12 bases between them. Germline CDR1 LGHNT, CDR2 FRNRAP. The CDR3 is made up of 13 amino acids. CDR3 bases: TGTGCTAGTGGTTGGCTAGCGTTGGATGAGCAGTTCTTC. The encoded protein is CASGWLALDEQFF.

This clonotype has at least ten counts. The chain couples TRBV14 to TRBJ1-2; 9 bases map to TRBD1. Germline-derived CDR1 and CDR2 are SGHDN and FVKESK. The CDR3 length is 14 residues. V shed 5 bases and J 4 bases; nucleotides not matched to a gene: 5. CDR3 residues: CASSRQGVGYGYTF. DNA for the CDR3: TGTGCCAGCAGCAGACAGGGGGTTGGCTATGGCTACACCTTC. The full variable domain, completed using reference TRBV14 and TRBJ1-2, is EAGVTQFPSHSVIEKGQTVTLRCDPISGHDNLYWYRRVMGKEIKFLLHFVKESKQDESGMPNNRFLAERTGGTYSTLKVQPAELEDSGVYFCASSRQGVGYGYTFGSGTRLTVV.

This clonotype has ten or more counts. The chain joins TRBV2 to TRBJ1-4, with TRBD1 matching 8 bases. Germline-derived CDR1 and CDR2 are SNHLY and FYNNEI. CDR3 length equals 14 residues. V shed 5 bases and J 8 bases; nucleotides not matched to a gene: 7. This chain's CDR3 is CASSSRTGREKLFF. The CDR3 region has the DNA TGTGCCAGCAGTTCCCGGACAGGGAGAGAAAAACTGTTTTTT.

This clonotype has at least ten counts. This chain joins TRBV29-1 and TRBJ2-5; D is uncertain. The ends were cut back, 3 bases at V and 5 bases at J, with 7 bases in the middle. CDR1 and CDR2 from the germline V gene are SQVTM and ANQGSEA. CDR3 length equals 11 residues. This CDR3 is CSVDSRETQYF. CDR3 DNA sequence: TGCAGCGTTGACTCCCGGGAGACCCAGTACTTC.

The chain links TRBV27 to TRBJ1-1, with 8 bases fitting TRBD1. Germline V gene data show CDR1 as MNHEY and CDR2 as SMNVEV (reference sequence). The CDR3 length is 11 residues. Trimming took 7 bases from V and 11 from J; bases not matched to a gene: 6. Here the CDR3 reads CASIDRGRAFF. The CDR3 nucleotides read TGTGCCAGCATCGACAGGGGCCGCGCTTTCTTT.

In its sample, this clonotype was seen many times. V and J are TRBV20-1 and TRBJ1-2; 10 bases are shared with TRBD1. After removal of 0 bases from V and 8 bases from J, the junction contained 6 bases not matched to a gene. The CDR3 length is 14 residues. The germline V gene encodes CDR1 DFQATT and CDR2 SNEGSKA (reference sequence). Here the CDR3 DNA reads TGCAGTGCTAGAGATAGGGACAGGGGTCGGGGCTACACCTTC. This translates into CSARDRDRGRGYTF.

In its sample, this clonotype was seen many times. The V call is TRBV30, the J call TRBJ1-3; tentatively, D is TRBD1 (5 bases). The CDR3 contains 13 residues. CDR1 is GTSNPN and CDR2 is SVGIG in the germline V gene (reference sequence). In nucleotides, the CDR3 is TGTGCGACCACCGGGGGGAACGGAAACACCATATATTTT. This encodes CATTGGNGNTIYF.

There are many counts of this clonotype. The rearrangement links TRBV10-3 to TRBJ2-2; D not certain. The CDR3 extends over 16 amino acids. The germline CDR1 and CDR2 sequences are ENHRY and SYGVKD. Trimming stripped 3 bases from V and 1 base from J, with 12 bases between. CDR3 sequence (DNA): TGTGCCATCAGTGACATCCCTGCCGGGAACACCGGGGAGCTGTTTTTT. Translation gives CAISDIPAGNTGELFF.

The chain employs TRBV11-2 and TRBJ2-2; D gene ambiguous. The CDR3 spans 16 residues. Germline assignment: CDR1 SGHAT and CDR2 FQNNGV. V lost 1 base, J lost 2 bases, and 11 bases lay in between. The CDR3 loop reads CASSLGRTANTGELFF. The CDR3 bases are TGTGCCAGCAGCTTAGGACGGACGGCCAACACCGGGGAGCTGTTTTTT. Together with reference TRBV11-2 and TRBJ2-2, the CDR3 gives the full variable domain: EAGVAQSPRYKIIEKRQSVAFWCNPISGHATLYWYQQILGQGPKLLIQFQNNGVVDDSQLPKDRFSAERLKGVDSTLKIQPAKLEDSAVYLCASSLGRTANTGELFFGEGSRLTVL.

This clonotype was counted at least ten times. V and J are TRBV11-1 and TRBJ2-7, with D possibly being TRBD1 or TRBD2 (5 bases each). This CDR3 spans 14 amino acids. Per germline, CDR1 SGHAT and CDR2 FQDESV (reference sequence). V gave up 0 bases and J gave up 3 bases, with 9 bases separating them. CDR3 in amino acids: CASSLAGTLYEQYF. DNA for the CDR3: TGTGCCAGCAGCTTAGCTGGGACCCTCTACGAGCAGTACTTC.

This clonotype was counted at least ten times. The chain has TRBV7-9 and TRBJ1-5; D perhaps matches TRBD1 (5 bases). Germline-derived CDR1 and CDR2 are SEHNR and FQNEAQ (reference sequence). V was shortened by 3 bases and J by 8 bases, with 11 bases between the two germline ends. This CDR3 region has 13 residues. The CDR3 loop is CASSLGGTEPQHF. In nucleotides, the CDR3 is TGTGCCAGCAGCTTGGGGGGGACGGAGCCCCAGCATTTT.

This clonotype was observed many times. This chain links TRBV20-1 with TRBJ2-5; D call uncertain. There are 14 residues in the CDR3. The germline gives CDR1 DFQATT, CDR2 SNEGSKA (reference sequence). Trimming took 7 bases from V and 2 from J, leaving 17 bases between them. The CDR3 protein is CSDCRVRRQETQYF. CDR3 sequence (DNA): TGCAGTGATTGTAGGGTCCGGCGGCAAGAGACCCAGTACTTC.

This clonotype was seen at least ten times. The chain has TRBV25-1 and TRBJ1-1; D perhaps matches TRBD1 (5 bases). CDR3 length equals 13 residues. Trimming removed 4 bases at V and 4 bases at J, with 10 bases between. Germline V lookup: CDR1 MGHDK, CDR2 SYGVNS. CDR3 nucleotide sequence: TGTGCCAGCAGTGCTGGGGGAGGCACTGAAGCTTTCTTT. Its translation is CASSAGGGTEAFF. Full variable domain (outside the CDR3, taken from reference TRBV25-1 and TRBJ1-1): EADIYQTPRYLVIGTGKKITLECSQTMGHDKMYWYQQDPGMELHLIHYSYGVNSTEKGDLSSESTVSRIRTEHFPLTLESARPSHTSQYLCASSAGGGTEAFFGQGTRLTVV.

There are many counts of this clonotype. A junction end diverges from the germline sequence, so it may reflect a read error. This sequence joins TRBV6-1 and TRBJ2-7; 9 bases line up with TRBD1. CDR1 is MNHNS, CDR2 SASEGT, per germline. The CDR3 is 14 residues long. The CDR3: CTSIPGQGVFEQYF. CDR3 bases: TGTACCAGCATCCCGGGACAGGGAGTGTTCGAGCAGTACTTC.